The 19 T cell receptor beta chains below all came from one sample that was sequenced in a study of blood T cell repertoires in COVID-19. Only in-frame clones appear in the TCRdb table, and some are missing; sequencing was by immunoSEQ multiplex PCR. The sample includes under 300,000 clones, roughly 82% of them seen just once. Sequencing was performed on peripheral blood. The receptors originated from an elderly woman with active or convalescent COVID-19.

The CDR3 protein is CASSFGTGVDGYTF. The CDR3 bases are TGTGCCAGTAGTTTCGGGACAGGGGTCGATGGCTACACCTTC. The V gene is TRBV19, the J gene TRBJ1-2; 10 bases map to TRBD1. This CDR3 has 14 residues. The V segment lost 5 bases and the J segment 6 bases; nucleotides outside the gene matches: 6. Germline V lookup: CDR1 LNHDA, CDR2 SQIVND (reference sequence).

The table lists this clone with a few counts. The chain joins TRBV5-1 to TRBJ2-7; D ambiguous. Germline CDR1 reads SGHRS; CDR2 reads YFSETQ. V lost 4 bases to trimming and J lost 3 bases, with 8 bases between them. The CDR3 sequence is 12 residues long. The CDR3 region is CASSRGNYEQYF. Written as DNA, the CDR3 is TGCGCCAGCAGCCGCGGCAACTACGAGCAGTACTTC. Complete variable domain (other parts from reference TRBV5-1 and TRBJ2-7): KAGVTQTPRYLIKTRGQQVTLSCSPISGHRSVSWYQQTPGQGLQFLFEYFSETQRNKGNFPGRFSGRQFSNSRSEMNVSTLELGDSALYLCASSRGNYEQYFGPGTRLTVT.

The chain links TRBV19 to TRBJ2-2; 9 nucleotides match TRBD1. CDR1 is LNHDA and CDR2 is SQIVND in the germline V gene (reference sequence). The CDR3 extends over 15 amino acids. The V segment lost 5 bases and the J segment 6 bases; nucleotides outside the gene matches: 7. DNA of the CDR3: TGTGCCAGTAGTGTCCGGGACAGGGAATCCGGGGAGCTGTTTTTT. It codes for CASSVRDRESGELFF.

The rearrangement uses TRBV6-1 and TRBJ1-4; 9 bases map to TRBD1. The CDR3 loop spans 15 amino acids. Germline V gene data show CDR1 as MNHNS and CDR2 as SASEGT. Trimming cost V 2 bases and J 8 bases; bases outside gene matches: 6. The CDR3 DNA reads as TGTGCCAGCAGTGAACCGGGACAGGGTCTGGAAAAACTGTTTTTT. Translation gives CASSEPGQGLEKLFF.

The chain recombines TRBV6-1 with TRBJ1-6; D is uncertain. Looked up from germline, CDR1 is MNHNS and CDR2 is SASEGT. The length of the CDR3 is 16 residues. Trimming took off 4 bases at V and 6 bases at J, with 16 bases between the two ends. The CDR3 sequence is CASSVESRRVNSPLHF. The DNA of the CDR3 is TGTGCCAGCAGTGTGGAATCCCGGAGAGTTAATTCACCCCTCCACTTT.

Comments on this clone: This could be a read error, since a much larger clone is one nucleotide away. This chain connects TRBV7-9 to TRBJ2-1; a weak D match, TRBD1 (6 bases). The V and J ends lost 1 base and 1 base respectively, with 8 bases between them. The CDR3 length is 15 residues. Looked up from germline, CDR1 is SEHNR and CDR2 is FQNEAQ (reference sequence). CDR3 residues: CASSLGQGSYNEQFF. The DNA of the CDR3 is TGTGCCAGCAGCTTAGGCCAGGGGTCCTACAATGAGCAGTTCTTC.

The chain has TRBV28 and TRBJ2-7, with D possibly matching TRBD2 (6 bases). The germline V gene has CDR1 MDHEN and CDR2 SYDVKM. The CDR3 spans 15 residues. V gave up 3 bases and J gave up 3 bases, with 15 bases separating them. In nucleotides, the CDR3 is TGTGCCAGCAGTTTTGGGTCGCGGGGAATCTACGAGCAGTACTTC. Its protein is CASSFGSRGIYEQYF.

This chain connects TRBV13 to TRBJ1-3; the match to TRBD1 covers 10 bases. CDR3 size: 18 residues. Germline values: CDR1 PRHDT, CDR2 FYEKMQ (reference sequence). Trimming removed 7 bases from V and 0 bases from J; junction bases left unmatched: 12. The CDR3 DNA follows: TGTGCCAGCAACCTCCGGGACAGGGGCTTTGACTCTGGAAACACCATATATTTT. This translates into CASNLRDRGFDSGNTIYF.

This clone was picked up one time. The V and J genes are TRBV5-1 and TRBJ2-2; TRBD2 agrees at 9 bases. Germline CDR1 reads SGHRS; CDR2 reads YFSETQ. This CDR3 region has 16 residues. The V and J ends lost 9 bases and 3 bases, in that order; junction bases with no gene match: 12. This CDR3 is CATREGSGRYTGELFF. CDR3 in DNA: TGCGCCACACGAGAAGGCAGCGGGAGGTACACCGGGGAGCTGTTTTTT.

V gene TRBV14 combines with J gene TRBJ2-1, with 15 bases identical to TRBD2. CDR3 length equals 18 residues. Germline V CDR1 and CDR2: SGHDN, FVKESK. V lost 5 bases and J lost 8; bases outside the gene matches: 13. CDR3 protein: CASSELGLAGGPRDEQFF. In nucleotides, the CDR3 is TGTGCCAGCAGCGAGCTGGGACTAGCGGGGGGACCGAGGGATGAGCAGTTCTTC.

This clone was seen only a few times. J is TRBJ1-5 and V is TRBV19, with 7 bases lining up with TRBD1. The CDR3 has 15 amino acids. CDR1 is LNHDA and CDR2 is SQIVND in the germline V gene (reference sequence). With 3 bases clipped from V and 3 bases from J, the junction kept 5 bases outside the gene matches. The CDR3 DNA follows: TGTGCCAGTAGTATCCTACAGGGGTACAATCAGCCCCAGCATTTT. Translation gives CASSILQGYNQPQHF.

The genes are TRBV6-6 and TRBJ1-5, with 9 bases lining up with TRBD1. The CDR3 consists of 14 residues. The germline V gene encodes CDR1 MNHNY and CDR2 SVGAGI (reference sequence). This CDR3 is CQTRDREANQPQHF. The DNA for the CDR3 is TGTCAGACTCGGGACAGGGAGGCCAATCAGCCCCAGCATTTT.

The V and J genes are TRBV5-1 and TRBJ1-1; 8 nucleotides match TRBD1. The CDR3 consists of 15 residues. CDR1 is SGHRS, CDR2 YFSETQ, per germline. J was trimmed by 5 bases and V by 5 bases; bases with no gene match: 11. The CDR3 loop is CASRPLPTGETEAFF. Here the CDR3 DNA reads TGCGCCAGCAGACCTCTCCCGACAGGGGAAACTGAAGCTTTCTTT.

V is TRBV7-9 and J is TRBJ1-1; no reliable D call. The germline CDR1 and CDR2 sequences are SEHNR and FQNEAQ (reference sequence). Trimming pared 3 bases from V and 2 bases from J, leaving 7 bases between. The CDR3 has 13 residues. This CDR3 is CASSFNSNTEAFF. CDR3 coding DNA: TGTGCCAGCAGCTTTAACAGCAACACTGAAGCTTTCTTT.

To note about this clone: Other DNA sequences within the sample encode an identical CDR3. This sequence joins TRBV5-1 and TRBJ2-7, with 9 bases lining up with TRBD1. CDR1 is SGHRS, CDR2 YFSETQ, per germline. V lost 3 bases to trimming and J lost 6 bases; unmatched junction nucleotides: 13. The CDR3 runs to 16 residues. The CDR3 region is CASSWGVRGQGSEQYF. The CDR3 region has the DNA TGCGCCAGCAGCTGGGGGGTTCGGGGACAGGGTTCCGAGCAGTACTTC.

This clone has a single count. The sample has other DNA sequences that encode this CDR3 too. The chain recombines TRBV6-4 with TRBJ1-6; 7 nucleotides agree with TRBD1. J gave up 7 bases and V 6 bases, and 3 bases lay outside the gene matches. Germline V CDR1 and CDR2: MRHNA, SNTAGT. The CDR3 spans 13 residues. For the CDR3, the DNA is TGTGCCAGCAGCGCACAGGGGAATTCACCCCTCCACTTT. This translates into CASSAQGNSPLHF.

The chain links TRBV18 to TRBJ1-2, with 7 nucleotides matching TRBD1. There are 14 residues in the CDR3. CDR1 and CDR2 (germline): KGHSH, LQKENI. With 4 bases clipped from V and 4 bases from J, the junction kept 6 bases outside the gene matches. The chain's CDR3 is CASSLRTGGYGYTF. Here the CDR3 DNA reads TGTGCCAGCTCACTTCGGACAGGAGGCTATGGCTACACCTTC.

The chain recombines TRBV7-9 with TRBJ1-6; TRBD1 is a possible D gene (5 bases). In germline, CDR1 is SEHNR, CDR2 FQNEAQ (reference sequence). CDR3 length equals 15 residues. V was clipped by 4 bases and J by 10 bases, with 17 bases between them. The CDR3 protein is CASSYLGQGGSPLHF. Here the CDR3 DNA reads TGTGCCAGCAGCTACCTGGGGCAGGGTGGATCACCCCTCCACTTT.

The CDR3 DNA reads as TGTGCCAGCAGTTTTGGGACAGGGAATCAGCCCCAGCATTTT. It specifies CASSFGTGNQPQHF. This chain uses TRBV6-2 or TRBV6-3 with TRBJ1-5; TRBD1 agrees at 9 bases. CDR1 is MNHEY and CDR2 is SVGEGT in the germline V gene. The CDR3 length is 14 residues. The V segment lost 4 bases and the J segment 4 bases; nucleotides outside the gene matches: 2.